This T cell receptor beta chain was found in a study of technical replicates of blood from a few donors. The assay was immunoSEQ multiplex PCR, and TCRdb's table has in-frame clones only and misses some. The sample comprises tens of thousands of clones, 95% of which are singletons, and roughly 0.25% rests with the top ten. Germline loops: CDR1 MNHEY, CDR2 SVGAGI. The junction had 4 bases not matched to a gene; V was cut back by 6 bases and J by 8 bases. There are 14 residues in the CDR3. Specimen: T cells isolated from PBMCs. The TCR sequence derives from a human donor in good health. This chain links TRBV6-5 with TRBJ2-2; 12 bases are shared with TRBD2. The CDR3, as DNA: TGTGCCAGCAGAACGGGACTAGCGGGTGGGGAGCTGTTTTTT. It specifies CASRTGLAGGELFF.